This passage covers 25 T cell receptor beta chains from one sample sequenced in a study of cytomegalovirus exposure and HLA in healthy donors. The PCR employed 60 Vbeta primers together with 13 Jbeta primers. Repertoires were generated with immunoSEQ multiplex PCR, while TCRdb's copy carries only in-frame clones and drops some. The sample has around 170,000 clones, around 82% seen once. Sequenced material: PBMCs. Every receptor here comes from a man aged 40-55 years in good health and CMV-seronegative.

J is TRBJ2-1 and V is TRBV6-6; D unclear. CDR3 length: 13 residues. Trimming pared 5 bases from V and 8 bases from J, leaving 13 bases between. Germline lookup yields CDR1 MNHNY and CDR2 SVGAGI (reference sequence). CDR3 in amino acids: CASSPGLVDEQFF. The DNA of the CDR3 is TGTGCCAGCAGTCCCGGTCTAGTCGATGAGCAGTTCTTC.

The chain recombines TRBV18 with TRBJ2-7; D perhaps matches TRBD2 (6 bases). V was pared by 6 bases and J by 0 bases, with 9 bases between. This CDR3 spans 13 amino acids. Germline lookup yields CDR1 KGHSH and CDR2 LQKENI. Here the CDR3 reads CASSRGFSYEQYF. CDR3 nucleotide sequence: TGTGCCAGCTCCCGGGGGTTCTCCTACGAGCAGTACTTC.

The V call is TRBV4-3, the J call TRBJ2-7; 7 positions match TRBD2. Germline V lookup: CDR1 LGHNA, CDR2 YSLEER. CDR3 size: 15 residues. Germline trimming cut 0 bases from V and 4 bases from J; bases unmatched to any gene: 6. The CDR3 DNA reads TGCGCCAGCAGCCAAGATGTAGCGGGCCATTACGAGCAGTACTTC. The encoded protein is CASSQDVAGHYEQYF.

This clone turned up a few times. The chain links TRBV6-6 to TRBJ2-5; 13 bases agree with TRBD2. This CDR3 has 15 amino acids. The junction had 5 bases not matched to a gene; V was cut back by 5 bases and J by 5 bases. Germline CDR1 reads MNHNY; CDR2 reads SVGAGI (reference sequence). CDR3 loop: CASSRGTSGTETQYF. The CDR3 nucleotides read TGTGCCAGCAGTCGAGGGACTAGCGGGACGGAGACCCAGTACTTC.

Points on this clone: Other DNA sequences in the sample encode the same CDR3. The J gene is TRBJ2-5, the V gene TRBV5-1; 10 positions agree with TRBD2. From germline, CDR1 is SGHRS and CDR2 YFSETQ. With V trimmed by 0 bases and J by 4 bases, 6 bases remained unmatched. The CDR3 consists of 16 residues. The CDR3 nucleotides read TGCGCCAGCAGCTTGGGGGGATCTAGCGGGAGAGAGACCCAGTACTTC. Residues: CASSLGGSSGRETQYF.

DNA for the CDR3: TGTGCCAGTAGTATAACAGGGGGTCTGGCCAACGTCCTGACTTTC. Its translation: CASSITGGLANVLTF. V usage is TRBV19 and J usage is TRBJ2-6; 8 bases are shared with TRBD1. V dropped 2 bases and J dropped 6; count of bases not matched to a gene: 3. Germline CDR1 LNHDA, CDR2 SQIVND (reference sequence). The length of the CDR3 is 15 residues.

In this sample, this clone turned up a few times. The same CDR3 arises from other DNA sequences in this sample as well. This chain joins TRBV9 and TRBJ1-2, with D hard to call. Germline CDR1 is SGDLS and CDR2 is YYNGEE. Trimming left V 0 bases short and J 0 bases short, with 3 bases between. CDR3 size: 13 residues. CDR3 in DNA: TGTGCCAGCAGCGTAGACTCTAACTATGGCTACACCTTC. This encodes CASSVDSNYGYTF.

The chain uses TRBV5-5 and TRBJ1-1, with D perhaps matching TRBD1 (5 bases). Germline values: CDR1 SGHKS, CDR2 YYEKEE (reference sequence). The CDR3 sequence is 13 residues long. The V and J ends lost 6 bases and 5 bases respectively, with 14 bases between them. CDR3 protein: CASNPGGWTEAFF. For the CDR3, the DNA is TGTGCCAGCAACCCGGGGGGATGGACTGAAGCTTTCTTT. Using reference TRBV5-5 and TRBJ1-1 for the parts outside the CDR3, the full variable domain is DAGVTQSPTHLIKTRGQQVTLRCSPISGHKSVSWYQQVLGQGPQFIFQYYEKEERGRGNFPDRFSARQFPNYSSELNVNALLLGDSALYLCASNPGGWTEAFFGQGTRLTVV.

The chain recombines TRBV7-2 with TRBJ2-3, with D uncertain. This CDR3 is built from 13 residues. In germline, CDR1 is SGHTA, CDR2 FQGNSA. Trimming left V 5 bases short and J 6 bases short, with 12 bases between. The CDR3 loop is CASSLNLPDTQYF. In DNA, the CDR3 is TGTGCCAGCAGCCTAAACCTCCCCGATACGCAGTATTTT.

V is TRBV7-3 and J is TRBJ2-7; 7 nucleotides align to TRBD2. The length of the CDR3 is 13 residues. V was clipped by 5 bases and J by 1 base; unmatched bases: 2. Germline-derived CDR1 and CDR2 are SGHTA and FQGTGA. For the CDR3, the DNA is TGTGCCAGCAGCCCCGGGAGGTCCTACGAGCAGTACTTC. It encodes CASSPGRSYEQYF.

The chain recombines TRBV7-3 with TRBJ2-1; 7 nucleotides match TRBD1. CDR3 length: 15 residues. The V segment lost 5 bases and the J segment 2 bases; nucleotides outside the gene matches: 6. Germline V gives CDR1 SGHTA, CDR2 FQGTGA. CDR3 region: CASSPRQGPYNEQFF. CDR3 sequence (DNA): TGTGCCAGCAGCCCAAGACAGGGTCCCTACAATGAGCAGTTCTTC.

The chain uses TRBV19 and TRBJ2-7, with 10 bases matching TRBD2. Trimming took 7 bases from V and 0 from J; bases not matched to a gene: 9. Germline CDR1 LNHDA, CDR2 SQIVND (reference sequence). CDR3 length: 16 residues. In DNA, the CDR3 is TGTGCCAGTAAACGGCTAGCGGGAGCAAACTCCTACGAGCAGTACTTC. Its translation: CASKRLAGANSYEQYF.

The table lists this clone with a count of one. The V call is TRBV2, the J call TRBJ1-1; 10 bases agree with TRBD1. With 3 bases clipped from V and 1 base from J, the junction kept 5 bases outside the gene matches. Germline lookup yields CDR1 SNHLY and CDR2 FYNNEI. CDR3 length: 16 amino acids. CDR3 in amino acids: CASSDPRTGGNTEAFF. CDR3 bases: TGTGCCAGCAGTGACCCACGGACAGGGGGGAACACTGAAGCTTTCTTT. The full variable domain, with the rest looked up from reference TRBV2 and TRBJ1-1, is EPEVTQTPSHQVTQMGQEVILRCVPISNHLYFYWYRQILGQKVEFLVSFYNNEISEKSEIFDDQFSVERPDGSNFTLKIRSTKLEDSAMYFCASSDPRTGGNTEAFFGQGTRLTVV.

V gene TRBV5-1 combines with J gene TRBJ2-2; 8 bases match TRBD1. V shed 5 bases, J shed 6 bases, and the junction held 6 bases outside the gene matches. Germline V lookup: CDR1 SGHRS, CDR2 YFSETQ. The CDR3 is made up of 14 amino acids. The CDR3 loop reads CASRGGQAAGELFF. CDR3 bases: TGCGCCAGCAGGGGGGGACAGGCGGCCGGGGAGCTGTTTTTT.

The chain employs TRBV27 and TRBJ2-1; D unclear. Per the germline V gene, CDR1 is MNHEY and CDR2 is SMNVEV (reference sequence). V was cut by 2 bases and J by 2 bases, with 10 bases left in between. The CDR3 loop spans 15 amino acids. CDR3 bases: TGTGCCAGCAGTTTACTTTCCCCTACCTACAATGAGCAGTTCTTC. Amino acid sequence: CASSLLSPTYNEQFF.

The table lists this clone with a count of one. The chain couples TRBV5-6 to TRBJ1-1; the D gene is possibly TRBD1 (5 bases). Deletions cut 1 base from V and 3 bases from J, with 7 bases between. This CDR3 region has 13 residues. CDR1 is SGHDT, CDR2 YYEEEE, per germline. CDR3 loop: CASSLRTYTEAFF. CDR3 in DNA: TGTGCCAGCAGCTTGCGGACATACACTGAAGCTTTCTTT.

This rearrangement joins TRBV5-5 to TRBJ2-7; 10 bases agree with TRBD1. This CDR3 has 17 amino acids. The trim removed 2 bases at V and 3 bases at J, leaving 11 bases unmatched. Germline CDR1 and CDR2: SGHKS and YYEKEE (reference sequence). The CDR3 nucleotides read TGTGCCAGCAGCTTTTATCCGGGACAGGGGACTTACTACGAGCAGTACTTC. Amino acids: CASSFYPGQGTYYEQYF. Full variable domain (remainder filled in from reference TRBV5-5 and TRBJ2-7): DAGVTQSPTHLIKTRGQQVTLRCSPISGHKSVSWYQQVLGQGPQFIFQYYEKEERGRGNFPDRFSARQFPNYSSELNVNALLLGDSALYLCASSFYPGQGTYYEQYFGPGTRLTVT.

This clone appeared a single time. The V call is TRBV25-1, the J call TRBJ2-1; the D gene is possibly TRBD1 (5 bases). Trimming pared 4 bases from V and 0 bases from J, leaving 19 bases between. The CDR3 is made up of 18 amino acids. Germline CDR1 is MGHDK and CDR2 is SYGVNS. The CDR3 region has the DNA TGTGCCAGCAGTGGACTCAAAGGGATAGGGGACTCCTACAATGAGCAGTTCTTC. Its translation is CASSGLKGIGDSYNEQFF.

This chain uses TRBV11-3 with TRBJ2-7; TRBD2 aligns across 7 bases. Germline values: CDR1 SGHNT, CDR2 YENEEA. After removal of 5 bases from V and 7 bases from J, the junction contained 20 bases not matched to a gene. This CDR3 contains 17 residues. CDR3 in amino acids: CASSPTLSAGALGEQYF. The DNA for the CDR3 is TGTGCCAGCAGCCCGACCCTTAGCGCGGGAGCCCTGGGAGAGCAGTACTTC.

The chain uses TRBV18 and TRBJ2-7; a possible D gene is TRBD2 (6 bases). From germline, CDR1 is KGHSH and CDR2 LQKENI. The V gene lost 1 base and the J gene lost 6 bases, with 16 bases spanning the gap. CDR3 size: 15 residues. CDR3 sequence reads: CASSPLPGSTSEQYF. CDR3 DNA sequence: TGTGCCAGCTCACCACTTCCCGGGAGCACTTCCGAGCAGTACTTC.

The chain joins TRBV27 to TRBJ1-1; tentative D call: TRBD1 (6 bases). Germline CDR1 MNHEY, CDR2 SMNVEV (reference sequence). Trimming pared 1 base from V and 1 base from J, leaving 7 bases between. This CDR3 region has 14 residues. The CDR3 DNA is TGTGCCAGCAGTTTATTGGGACAGAACACTGAAGCTTTCTTT. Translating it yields CASSLLGQNTEAFF.

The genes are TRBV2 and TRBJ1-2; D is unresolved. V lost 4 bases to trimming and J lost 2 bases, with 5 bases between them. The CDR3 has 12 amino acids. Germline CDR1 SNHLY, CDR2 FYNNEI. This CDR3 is CASSAVNYGYTF. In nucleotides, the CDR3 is TGTGCCAGCAGTGCGGTAAACTATGGCTACACCTTC.

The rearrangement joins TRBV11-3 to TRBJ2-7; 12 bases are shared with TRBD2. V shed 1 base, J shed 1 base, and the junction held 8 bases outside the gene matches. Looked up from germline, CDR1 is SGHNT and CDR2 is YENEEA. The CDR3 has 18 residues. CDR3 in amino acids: CASSLVLAGGKESYEQYF. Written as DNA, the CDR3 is TGTGCCAGCAGCTTAGTACTAGCGGGAGGAAAAGAGTCCTACGAGCAGTACTTC.

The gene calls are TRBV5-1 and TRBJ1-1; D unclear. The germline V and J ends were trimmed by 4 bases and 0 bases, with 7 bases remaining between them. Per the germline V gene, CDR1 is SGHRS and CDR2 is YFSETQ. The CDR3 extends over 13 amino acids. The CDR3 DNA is TGCGCCAGCAGCCTCGAGTTGAACACTGAAGCTTTCTTT. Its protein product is CASSLELNTEAFF. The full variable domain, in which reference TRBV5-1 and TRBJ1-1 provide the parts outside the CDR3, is KAGVTQTPRYLIKTRGQQVTLSCSPISGHRSVSWYQQTPGQGLQFLFEYFSETQRNKGNFPGRFSGRQFSNSRSEMNVSTLELGDSALYLCASSLELNTEAFFGQGTRLTVV.

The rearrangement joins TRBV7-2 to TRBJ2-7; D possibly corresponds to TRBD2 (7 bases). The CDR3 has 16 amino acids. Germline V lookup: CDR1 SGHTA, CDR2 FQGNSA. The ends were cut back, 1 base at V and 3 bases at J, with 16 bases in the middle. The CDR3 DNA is TGTGCCAGCAGCTTAGTTTCGGGGAGGGGGAACTACGAGCAGTACTTC. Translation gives CASSLVSGRGNYEQYF.